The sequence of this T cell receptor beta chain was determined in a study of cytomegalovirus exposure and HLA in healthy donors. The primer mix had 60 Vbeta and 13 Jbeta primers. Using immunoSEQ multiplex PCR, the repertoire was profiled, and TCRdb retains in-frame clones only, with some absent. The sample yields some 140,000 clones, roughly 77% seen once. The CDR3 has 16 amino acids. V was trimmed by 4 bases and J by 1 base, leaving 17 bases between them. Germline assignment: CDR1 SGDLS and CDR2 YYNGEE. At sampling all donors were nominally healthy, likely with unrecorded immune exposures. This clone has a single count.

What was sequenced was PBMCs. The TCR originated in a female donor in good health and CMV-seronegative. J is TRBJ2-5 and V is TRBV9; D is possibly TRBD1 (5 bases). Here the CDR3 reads CASSYTQGLPQETQYF. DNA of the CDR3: TGTGCCAGCAGCTACACCCAGGGTTTACCCCAAGAGACCCAGTACTTC.